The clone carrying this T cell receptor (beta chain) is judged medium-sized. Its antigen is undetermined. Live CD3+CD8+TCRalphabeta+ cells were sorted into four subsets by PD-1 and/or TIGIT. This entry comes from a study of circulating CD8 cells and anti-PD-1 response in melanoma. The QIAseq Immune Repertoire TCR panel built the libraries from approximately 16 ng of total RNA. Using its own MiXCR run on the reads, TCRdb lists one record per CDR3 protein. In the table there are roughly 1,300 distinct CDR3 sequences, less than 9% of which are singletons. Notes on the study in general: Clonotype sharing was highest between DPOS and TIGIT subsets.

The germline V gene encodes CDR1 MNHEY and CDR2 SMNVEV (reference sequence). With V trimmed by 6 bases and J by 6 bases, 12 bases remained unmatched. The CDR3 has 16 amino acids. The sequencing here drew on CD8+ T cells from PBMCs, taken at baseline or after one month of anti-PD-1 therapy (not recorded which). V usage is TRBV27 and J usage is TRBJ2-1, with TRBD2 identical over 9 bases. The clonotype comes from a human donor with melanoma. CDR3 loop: CASRVSSGSTFNEQFF. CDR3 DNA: TGTGCCAGCAGGGTTAGTAGCGGGAGTACCTTCAATGAGCAGTTCTTC.